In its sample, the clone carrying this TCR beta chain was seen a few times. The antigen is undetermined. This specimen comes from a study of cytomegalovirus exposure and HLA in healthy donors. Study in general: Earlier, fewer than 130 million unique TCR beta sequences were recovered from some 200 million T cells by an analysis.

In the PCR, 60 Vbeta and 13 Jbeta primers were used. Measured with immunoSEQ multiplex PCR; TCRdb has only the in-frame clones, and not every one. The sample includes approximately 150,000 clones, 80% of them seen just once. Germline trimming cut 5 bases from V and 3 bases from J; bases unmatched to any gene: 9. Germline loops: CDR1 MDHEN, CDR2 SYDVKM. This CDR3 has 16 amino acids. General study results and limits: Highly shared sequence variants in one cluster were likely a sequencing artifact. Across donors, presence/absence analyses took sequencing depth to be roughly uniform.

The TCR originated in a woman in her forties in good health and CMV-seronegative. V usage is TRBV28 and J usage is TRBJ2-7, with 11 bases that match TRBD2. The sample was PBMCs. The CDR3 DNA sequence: TGTGCCAGCAGTCCAAGACTAGCGGGACTATACTACGAGCAGTACTTC. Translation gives CASSPRLAGLYYEQYF.